The 20 T cell receptor beta chains presented below share a single source sample, sequenced in a study of blood T cell repertoires in COVID-19. TCRdb keeps only in-frame clones here, not all; method: immunoSEQ multiplex PCR. This sample has around 63,000 clones; around 84% occur once, and the top ten carry 6.5% to 8.5%. Sample: peripheral blood. The receptors originated from a man aged 55 to 70 with acute or convalescent COVID-19.

This clone was detected only once. The rearrangement links TRBV5-1 to TRBJ2-7; 8 nucleotides agree with TRBD2. With V trimmed by 0 bases and J by 7 bases, 6 bases remained unmatched. The CDR3 extends over 14 amino acids. The germline gives CDR1 SGHRS, CDR2 YFSETQ. CDR3 loop: CASSLGTSLGEQYF. The CDR3 bases are TGCGCCAGCAGCTTGGGGACTAGCCTGGGGGAGCAGTACTTC.

This clone has only a few counts. The chain has TRBV7-3 and TRBJ2-5, with TRBD2 matching 10 bases. Trimming at V came to 2 bases and at J to 2 bases, leaving 14 bases not matched to a gene. Germline V gene sequence: CDR1 SGHTA, CDR2 FQGTGA. The CDR3 runs 19 residues. This chain's CDR3 is CASSLFHGPSGGLQETQYF. DNA of the CDR3: TGTGCCAGCAGCTTATTCCACGGCCCTAGCGGGGGACTACAAGAGACCCAGTACTTC.

The chain combines TRBV7-3 with TRBJ1-1; 8 bases line up with TRBD1. The CDR3 runs to 14 residues. Germline lookup yields CDR1 SGHTA and CDR2 FQGTGA. J was trimmed by 5 bases and V by 2 bases; bases with no gene match: 4. The CDR3: CASSLQGAGTEAFF. DNA for the CDR3: TGTGCCAGCAGCTTACAGGGGGCAGGGACTGAAGCTTTCTTT.

This chain links TRBV24-1 with TRBJ1-5; 10 bases are shared with TRBD1. The germline gives CDR1 KGHDR, CDR2 SFDVKD. CDR3 length: 16 amino acids. With V trimmed by 9 bases and J by 0 bases, 7 bases remained unmatched. The CDR3 here is CATSSGTGDSNQPQHF. The CDR3 region has the DNA TGTGCCACCTCTTCCGGGACAGGGGATAGCAATCAGCCCCAGCATTTT.

The chain has TRBV7-9 and TRBJ2-2, with D unclear. The CDR3 consists of 14 residues. From germline, CDR1 is SEHNR and CDR2 FQNEAQ (reference sequence). The V end lost 1 base, the J end lost 4 bases, and 7 bases lay between the germline ends. DNA of the CDR3: TGTGCCAGCAGCTTAGGATCGAGCACCGGGGAGCTGTTTTTT. Translation: CASSLGSSTGELFF.

This chain joins TRBV19 and TRBJ2-3; 8 bases are shared with TRBD2. The CDR3 has 16 residues. Germline values: CDR1 LNHDA, CDR2 SQIVND (reference sequence). V trimming: 11 bases; J trimming: 3 bases; junction bases outside the gene matches: 16. Here the CDR3 reads CASRVRGGGLTDTQYF. The CDR3 coding sequence is TGTGCCTCACGGGTCCGGGGGGGCGGTCTGACAGATACGCAGTATTTT.

This clone occurred once. This chain connects TRBV5-1 to TRBJ1-2; the D gene is possibly TRBD1 (6 bases). Trimming took 4 bases from V and 4 from J, leaving 8 bases between them. Germline values: CDR1 SGHRS, CDR2 YFSETQ. This CDR3 is built from 12 residues. The CDR3 nucleotides are TGCGCCAGCAGCCCACAGGGCTATGGCTACACCTTC. Residues: CASSPQGYGYTF.

This sequence joins TRBV5-1 and TRBJ2-2; possibly TRBD2 for D (5 bases). Trimming removed 4 bases at V and 5 bases at J, with 18 bases between. Per germline, CDR1 SGHRS and CDR2 YFSETQ. This CDR3 has 16 residues. As DNA, the CDR3 is TGCGCCAGCAGCCTAGGACCGCGGACGGGGACCGGGGAGCTGTTTTTT. Protein: CASSLGPRTGTGELFF.

The chain is built from TRBV19 and TRBJ2-2, with D maybe TRBD1 (6 bases). With 3 bases removed from V and 4 bases from J, the gap between germline ends came to 12 bases. Germline lookup yields CDR1 LNHDA and CDR2 SQIVND (reference sequence). The CDR3 totals 15 residues. The CDR3 DNA sequence: TGTGCCAGTAGTATGTGGGGGCGAGGCACCGGGGAGCTGTTTTTT. Its translation: CASSMWGRGTGELFF.

The chain uses TRBV3-1 (or the pseudogene TRBV3-2) and TRBJ1-1; D gene uncertain. In germline, CDR1 is LGHDT, CDR2 YNNKEL (reference sequence). V gave up 4 bases and J gave up 4 bases, with 4 bases separating them. This CDR3 region has 11 residues. The CDR3 sequence: CASSRGTEAFF. In nucleotides, the CDR3 is TGTGCCAGCAGCCGCGGCACTGAAGCTTTCTTT.

The table lists this clone with a few counts. The chain employs TRBV2 and TRBJ2-7; TRBD1 matches 7 bases. Germline CDR1 SNHLY, CDR2 FYNNEI. With 0 bases clipped from V and 6 bases from J, the junction kept 5 bases outside the gene matches. The CDR3 totals 14 residues. CDR3: CASSEARQGREQYF. The CDR3, as DNA: TGTGCCAGCAGTGAAGCACGACAGGGCCGCGAGCAGTACTTC.

This chain links TRBV6-5 with TRBJ1-1; D call uncertain. Per the germline V gene, CDR1 is MNHEY and CDR2 is SVGAGI. The CDR3 is 13 amino acids. Trimming removed 8 bases at V and 0 bases at J, with 10 bases between. CDR3 amino acids: CASRVVLNTEAFF. The CDR3 DNA reads as TGTGCCAGCCGGGTGGTGTTGAACACTGAAGCTTTCTTT.

This clone was detected only once. The chain combines TRBV6-5 with TRBJ2-1, with 7 bases fitting TRBD1. This CDR3 comprises 15 residues. Trimming cost V 8 bases and J 9 bases; bases outside gene matches: 16. Germline CDR1 reads MNHEY; CDR2 reads SVGAGI. CDR3 in amino acids: CASPRTGLEGGEQFF. The CDR3 bases are TGTGCCAGCCCAAGGACAGGACTCGAAGGCGGTGAGCAGTTCTTC.

This chain connects TRBV12-3 or TRBV12-4 to TRBJ1-1, with a possible D match to TRBD1 (5 bases). V lost 0 bases to trimming and J lost 5 bases, with 7 bases between them. The CDR3 is 13 amino acids. CDR3 DNA: TGTGCCAGCAGTTTAGCGGAGGGGACTGAAGCTTTCTTT. It translates to CASSLAEGTEAFF.

The chain is built from TRBV11-2 and TRBJ2-7, with 8 bases lining up with TRBD2. This CDR3 spans 15 amino acids. V trimming: 1 base; J trimming: 6 bases; junction bases outside the gene matches: 8. In germline, CDR1 is SGHAT, CDR2 FQNNGV. The CDR3 coding sequence is TGTGCCAGCAGCTTAGTAACGGGGGGGCCCAGCGAGCAGTACTTC. It specifies CASSLVTGGPSEQYF.

The V gene is TRBV9, the J gene TRBJ2-7; 12 bases align to TRBD1. J gave up 6 bases and V 4 bases, and 8 bases lay outside the gene matches. CDR1 SGDLS and CDR2 YYNGEE come from the germline V gene. The CDR3 spans 15 residues. The CDR3 region is CASSSRDRGLSEQYF. The DNA for the CDR3 is TGTGCCAGCAGCTCAAGGGACAGGGGGCTTTCCGAGCAGTACTTC. The full variable domain, its missing parts supplied by reference TRBV9 and TRBJ2-7, is DSGVTQTPKHLITATGQRVTLRCSPRSGDLSVYWYQQSLDQGLQFLIQYYNGEERAKGNILERFSAQQFPDLHSELNLSSLELGDSALYFCASSSRDRGLSEQYFGPGTRLTVT.

The V gene is TRBV5-6, the J gene TRBJ2-7, with 7 bases identical to TRBD1. CDR1 and CDR2 from the germline V gene are SGHDT and YYEEEE. The CDR3 spans 13 residues. Trimming removed 5 bases from V and 2 bases from J; junction bases left unmatched: 4. The CDR3 spells CASSRQGTYEQYF. DNA for the CDR3: TGTGCCAGCAGTCGACAGGGTACCTACGAGCAGTACTTC. Based on the CDR3 plus reference TRBV5-6 and TRBJ2-7, the full variable domain is DAGVTQSPTHLIKTRGQQVTLRCSPKSGHDTVSWYQQALGQGPQFIFQYYEEEERQRGNFPDRFSGHQFPNYSSELNVNALLLGDSALYLCASSRQGTYEQYFGPGTRLTVT.

The rearrangement links TRBV10-1 to TRBJ1-5, with 8 bases matching TRBD1. V lost 7 bases and J lost 7; bases outside the gene matches: 9. The CDR3 is 14 amino acids. Looked up from germline, CDR1 is WNHNN and CDR2 is SYGVQD (reference sequence). The CDR3 loop reads CASKQGGRVQPQHF. CDR3 sequence (DNA): TGCGCCAGCAAACAGGGGGGTAGAGTCCAGCCCCAGCATTTT.

The CDR3 protein is CASSQTGGSYNEQFF. The CDR3 DNA sequence: TGCGCCAGCAGCCAGACAGGGGGCTCCTACAATGAGCAGTTCTTC. This rearrangement joins TRBV5-1 to TRBJ2-1, with 9 bases identical to TRBD1. Germline V gene sequence: CDR1 SGHRS, CDR2 YFSETQ. The junction had 2 bases not matched to a gene; V was cut back by 4 bases and J by 0 bases. This CDR3 spans 15 amino acids.

The chain employs TRBV5-1 and TRBJ2-1; TRBD2 matches at 14 bases. J was trimmed by 0 bases and V by 0 bases; bases with no gene match: 8. The CDR3 spans 20 residues. Germline V CDR1 and CDR2: SGHRS, YFSETQ. CDR3 loop: CASSLVGTSGGLSSYNEQFF. The DNA for the CDR3 is TGCGCCAGCAGCTTGGTCGGGACTAGCGGGGGCCTTAGCTCCTACAATGAGCAGTTCTTC. The whole variable domain, remainder taken from reference TRBV5-1 and TRBJ2-1, is KAGVTQTPRYLIKTRGQQVTLSCSPISGHRSVSWYQQTPGQGLQFLFEYFSETQRNKGNFPGRFSGRQFSNSRSEMNVSTLELGDSALYLCASSLVGTSGGLSSYNEQFFGPGTRLTVL.